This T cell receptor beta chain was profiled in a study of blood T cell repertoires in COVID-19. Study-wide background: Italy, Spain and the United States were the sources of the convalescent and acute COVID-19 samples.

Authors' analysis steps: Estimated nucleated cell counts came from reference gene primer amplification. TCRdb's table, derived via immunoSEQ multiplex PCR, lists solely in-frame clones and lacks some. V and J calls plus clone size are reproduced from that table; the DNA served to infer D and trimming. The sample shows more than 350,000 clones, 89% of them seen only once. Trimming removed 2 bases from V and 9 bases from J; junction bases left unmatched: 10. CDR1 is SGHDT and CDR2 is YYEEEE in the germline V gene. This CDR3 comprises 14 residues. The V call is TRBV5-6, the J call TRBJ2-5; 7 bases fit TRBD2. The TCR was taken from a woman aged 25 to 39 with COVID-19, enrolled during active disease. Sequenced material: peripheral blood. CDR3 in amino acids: CASSLGRVVGAQYF. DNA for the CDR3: TGTGCCAGCAGCTTAGGGAGGGTGGTTGGGGCCCAGTACTTC.